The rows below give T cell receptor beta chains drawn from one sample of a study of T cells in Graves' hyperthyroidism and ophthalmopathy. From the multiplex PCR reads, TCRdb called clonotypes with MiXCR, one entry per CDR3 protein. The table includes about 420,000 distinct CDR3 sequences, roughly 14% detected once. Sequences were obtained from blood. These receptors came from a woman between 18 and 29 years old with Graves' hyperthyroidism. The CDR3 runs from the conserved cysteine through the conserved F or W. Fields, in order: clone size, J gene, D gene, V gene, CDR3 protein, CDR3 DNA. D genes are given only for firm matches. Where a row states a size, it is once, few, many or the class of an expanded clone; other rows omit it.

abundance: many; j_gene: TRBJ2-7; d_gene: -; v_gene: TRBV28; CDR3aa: CASRGNHEQYF; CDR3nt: TGTGCCAGCAGGGGTAACCACGAGCAGTACTTC
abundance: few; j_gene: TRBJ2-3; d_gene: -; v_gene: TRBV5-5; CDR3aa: CASSSVTDTQYF; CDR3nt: TGTGCCAGCAGCTCGGTCACAGATACGCAGTATTTT
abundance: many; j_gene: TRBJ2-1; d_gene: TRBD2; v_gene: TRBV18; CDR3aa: CASSPPWTSRYYNEQFF; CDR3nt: TGTGCCAGCTCACCTCCCTGGACTAGCCGTTATTACAATGAGCAGTTCTTC
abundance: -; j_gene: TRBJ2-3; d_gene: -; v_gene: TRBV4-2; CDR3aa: CASSQSMGPYPTDTQYF; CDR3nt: TGTGCCAGCAGCCAATCAATGGGCCCCTACCCCACAGATACGCAGTATTTT
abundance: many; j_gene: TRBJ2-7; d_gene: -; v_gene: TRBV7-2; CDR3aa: CASSLALGTDRYEQYF; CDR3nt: TGTGCCAGCAGCTTAGCGCTTGGGACTGATCGATACGAGCAGTACTTC
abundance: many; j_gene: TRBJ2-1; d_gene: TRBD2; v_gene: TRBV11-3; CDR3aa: CASSKNKRGGNDEQFF; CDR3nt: TGTGCCAGCAGCAAGAACAAGCGGGGGGGCAACGATGAGCAGTTCTTC
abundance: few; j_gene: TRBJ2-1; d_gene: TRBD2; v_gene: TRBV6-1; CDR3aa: CASSATSGPYNEQFF; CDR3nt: TGTGCCAGCAGTGCGACTAGCGGCCCCTACAATGAGCAGTTCTTC
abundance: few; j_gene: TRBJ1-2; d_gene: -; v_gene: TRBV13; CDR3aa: CATPLKKGGIGYTF; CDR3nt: TGTGCCACCCCCCTAAAAAAGGGGGGCATTGGCTACACCTTC
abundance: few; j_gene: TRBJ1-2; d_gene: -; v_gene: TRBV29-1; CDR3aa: CSVRIQGRDGYTF; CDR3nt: TGCAGCGTTCGCATACAGGGAAGGGATGGCTACACCTTC
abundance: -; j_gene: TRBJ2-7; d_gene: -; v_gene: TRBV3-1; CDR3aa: CASSPIGGDTYEQYF; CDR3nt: TGTGCCAGCAGCCCCATCGGGGGTGACACTTACGAGCAGTACTTC